The rows below give T cell receptor beta chains drawn from one sample of a study of Tregs in tolerant kidney transplant recipients. The data were produced by immunoSEQ multiplex PCR, yet TCRdb's version contains in-frame clones alone and is incomplete. The sample shows around 50,000 clones, over 80% of them seen only once. The material sequenced was CD8+ T cells from blood (PBMCs), taken 24 months after the transplant. Source of these receptors: a human patient who received a combined kidney and bone marrow transplant. The graft donor may account for some of the T cells. Each CDR3 is given with its conserved first and last residue.

CDR3 length | J gene | V gene | CDR3 protein
10 | TRBJ1-1 | TRBV20-1 | CSAGAGEAFF
14 | TRBJ2-1 | TRBV18 | CASSPLAGSNEQFF
17 | TRBJ2-3 | TRBV10-1 | CASSESPLRGHTDTQYF
13 | TRBJ2-4 | TRBV13 | CASSLQGAGIQYF
14 | TRBJ2-7 | TRBV13 | CASRSLAGPYEQYF
14 | TRBJ2-1 | TRBV28 | CASHRGNSYNEQFF
17 | TRBJ2-5 | TRBV15 | CATSRGDNGGGWETQYF
16 | . | TRBV28 | CASSPGLAGGTYEQYF
14 | TRBJ2-3 | TRBV7-9 | CASSPESAPDTQYF
14 | TRBJ1-5 | TRBV5-6 | CASSLEGRAQPQHF
17 | TRBJ2-3 | TRBV7-9 | CASNSAGGIPSTDTQYF
19 | TRBJ2-3 | TRBV7-9 | CASSLVARGGLTSTDTQYF
14 | TRBJ2-1 | TRBV27 | CASSFFGGANEQFF
15 | TRBJ2-7 | TRBV27 | CASSLSSARGGEQYF
13 | TRBJ1-6 | TRBV19 | CASGTGRNSPLHF
16 | TRBJ2-7 | TRBV10-3 | CAISVPGLAGGGEQYF
14 | TRBJ2-5 | TRBV4-3 | CASSQVRGKETQYF
14 | TRBJ2-7 | TRBV5-1 | CASSIELANYEQYF
13 | TRBJ2-7 | TRBV7-3 | CASSLNTGSEQYF
13 | . | TRBV29-1 | CSVTTGDSYEQYF
18 | TRBJ2-7 | TRBV19 | CASSILYVARGPVYEQYF
16 | TRBJ2-1 | TRBV7-8 | CASSLGRSGSYNEQFF
14 | . | TRBV9 | CASSVGDYPYEQYF
15 | TRBJ2-1 | TRBV10-3 | CAIRDPSGPYNEQFF
15 | TRBJ1-1 | TRBV4-2 | CASSYAPGQNTEAFF
17 | TRBJ2-3 | TRBV30 | CAWSVWVRQRNTDTQYF
17 | TRBJ2-2 | TRBV27 | CASSFRGRSSNTGELFF
15 | TRBJ2-3 | TRBV27 | CASRPLAGSTDTQYF
13 | TRBJ1-1 | TRBV5-1 | CASRAGVNTEAFF
15 | TRBJ2-7 | TRBV9 | CASSVGGDRPYEQYF
12 | TRBJ2-1 | TRBV9 | CASSGTSNEQFF
14 | TRBJ1-2 | TRBV7-3 | CASSPTGKRDGYTF
16 | TRBJ1-3 | TRBV9 | CASSDPTGGTGNTIYF
15 | TRBJ2-5 | TRBV9 | CASSGGRGRLETQYF
16 | TRBJ2-1 | TRBV9 | CASSARKGVSYNEQFF
14 | TRBJ2-7 | TRBV7-9 | CASSSAQESHEQYF
16 | TRBJ2-3 | TRBV15 | CATSSPVGGGADTQYF
14 | TRBJ1-1 | TRBV27 | CASSFGGWSTEAFF
16 | TRBJ2-2 | TRBV6-5 | CASSSRLAANTGELFF
18 | TRBJ2-5 | TRBV4-1 | CASSQDWGGTLYQETQYF
14 | TRBJ2-1 | TRBV11-2 | CASSTGTGAAEQFF
12 | TRBJ2-7 | TRBV4-3 | CASSYDNYEQYF
16 | TRBJ2-3 | TRBV7-2 | CASSFRYQRGTDTQYF
12 | TRBJ1-1 | TRBV27 | CASSLSSGEAFF
12 | TRBJ2-1 | TRBV15 | CATSGQYNEQFF